The subject of this entry is one T cell receptor (beta chain). The antigen is undetermined. Genomic DNA served as template for TCR beta VDJ and CDR3 profiling. Each CDR3 protein gets one entry after TCRdb re-called the reads with MiXCR. The data show 150,000 to 200,000 distinct CDR3 sequences, with around 45% seen just once and around 2.9% held by the top ten. The data were obtained in a study of CD8+CD57+ T cells in acquired aplastic anemia. Study summary: The DNA of sorted CD4+ and CD8+ cells averaged 3.2 ug. Around 11 million reads were obtained on average for healthy donor CD4+ cells. Findings and limits, study-wide: Comparison of patients with controls identified around 31 shared CD8+ CDR3 sequences. Patients were compared with controls for CD8+ Simpson's diversity, and no significant difference emerged.

This CDR3 spans 13 amino acids. Germline loops: CDR1 SNHLY, CDR2 FYNNEI. V shed 4 bases and J shed 4 bases, with 10 bases lying between them. What was sequenced was sorted CD4+, CD8+, or CD8+CD57+ T cells (not recorded which) from PBMCs. The sequence was collected from a human donor in good health. The chain uses TRBV2 and TRBJ1-2; D gene uncertain. The CDR3 DNA reads TGTGCCAGCAGTGTGATCCAGAGCTATGGCTACACCTTC. This sequence encodes CASSVIQSYGYTF. Combining the CDR3 with reference TRBV2 and TRBJ1-2 gives the whole variable domain EPEVTQTPSHQVTQMGQEVILRCVPISNHLYFYWYRQILGQKVEFLVSFYNNEISEKSEIFDDQFSVERPDGSNFTLKIRSTKLEDSAMYFCASSVIQSYGYTFGSGTRLTVV.